At least ten counts were recorded for the clone carrying this T cell receptor beta chain. This record belongs to a study of CDR3 diversity in severe acne. MiXCR, run by TCRdb on the PCR reads, gives a single entry per CDR3 protein. This table holds some 90,000 distinct CDR3 sequences, about 50% found once. Looked up from germline, CDR1 is ENHRY and CDR2 is SYGVKD. The length of the CDR3 is 13 residues. Between the trimmed V and J ends, which lost 7 bases and 4 bases, there was a span of 13 bases. The genes are TRBV10-3 and TRBJ2-5, with D perhaps being TRBD1 or TRBD2 (5 bases each). Sequencing was performed on blood. The receptor comes from a male donor in good health, serving as a control. The CDR3 spells CAIKARDGETQYF. In DNA, the CDR3 is TGTGCCATCAAAGCGAGGGACGGAGAGACCCAGTACTTC.